This TCR beta chain originates from a study of monozygotic twins with inflammatory bowel disease. Whole-study results and caveats: IBD patients shared fewer clonotypes with other individuals than healthy twins, especially patients with disease activity signs.

The CDR3 runs 15 residues. Germline assignment: CDR1 SGHRS and CDR2 YFSETQ. On this clonotype itself: The antigen is unknown.

Samples each yielded cDNA through eight separate reactions. For each CDR3 protein, TCRdb gives one entry from its re-call of the 5' RACE reads, without DNA. The listing records about 140,000 distinct CDR3 sequences. The chain combines TRBV5-1 with TRBJ2-7. Source material: blood. The receptor's source is a human donor with ulcerative colitis or Crohn's disease, or a healthy co-twin of an affected twin (not recorded which). The CDR3 loop is CASSLGHQYSYEQYF.